The 7 T cell receptor beta chains reported below all come from one sample, sequenced in a study of control samples from healthy donors and cancer patients. Only in-frame clones appear in the TCRdb table, and some are missing; sequencing was by immunoSEQ multiplex PCR. The sample shows about 83,000 clones, roughly 91% of them seen only once. The sample taken for sequencing was blood. Receptors originate from a man aged 50 to 59 in good health.

DNA of the CDR3: TGTGCCACCTTGGGGAATCGGCAGCCCCAGCATTTT. As protein: CATLGNRQPQHF. The genes are TRBV24-1 and TRBJ1-5; D is uncertain. V lost 9 bases, J lost 7 bases, and 12 bases lay in between. The germline gives CDR1 KGHDR, CDR2 SFDVKD. The CDR3 sequence is 12 residues long.

The chain links TRBV15 to TRBJ1-4; D gene uncertain. The V end was cut by 3 bases, the J end by 6 bases, with 8 bases between. The CDR3 is 13 amino acids. The germline V gene encodes CDR1 LNHNV and CDR2 YYDKDF (reference sequence). CDR3 in DNA: TGTGCCACCAGCAGTACCCTGTATGAAAAACTGTTTTTT. This gives the protein CATSSTLYEKLFF.

The J gene is TRBJ1-1, the V gene TRBV5-4; the D is unclear. The length of the CDR3 is 12 residues. Germline-derived CDR1 and CDR2 are SGHNT and YYREEE (reference sequence). V shed 2 bases and J shed 2 bases, with 4 bases lying between them. CDR3 protein: CASSFLNTEAFF. The CDR3, as DNA: TGTGCCAGCAGCTTCTTAAACACTGAAGCTTTCTTT.

The chain links TRBV12-3 or TRBV12-4 to TRBJ1-6; possibly TRBD1 for D (5 bases). The length of the CDR3 is 12 residues. V was shortened by 6 bases and J by 14 bases, with 14 bases between the two germline ends. DNA of the CDR3: TGTGCCAGCAGCCGGGGGGGAGGGTCCCTCCACTTT. Translation gives CASSRGGGSLHF.

V is TRBV7-9 and J is TRBJ1-5, with a tentative D call TRBD1 (5 bases). Germline V lookup: CDR1 SEHNR, CDR2 FQNEAQ (reference sequence). The V end lost 4 bases, the J end lost 9 bases, and 16 bases lay between the germline ends. This CDR3 comprises 14 residues. For the CDR3, the DNA is TGTGCCAGCAGCTCCTACGGGGAGGGGTGGCCCCAGCATTTT. Translated: CASSSYGEGWPQHF.

The chain combines TRBV5-6 with TRBJ2-1, with D perhaps matching TRBD1 (5 bases). The length of the CDR3 is 15 residues. CDR1 SGHDT and CDR2 YYEEEE come from the germline V gene. V was clipped by 7 bases and J by 0 bases, with 14 bases between them. CDR3 coding DNA: TGTGCCAGCTCTATGGGGCGATTCTCCTACAATGAGCAGTTCTTC. The encoded protein is CASSMGRFSYNEQFF.

The chain uses TRBV3-1 (or the pseudogene TRBV3-2) and TRBJ1-1; D is uncertain. The germline V gene encodes CDR1 LGHDT and CDR2 YNNKEL (reference sequence). V was cut by 4 bases and J by 5 bases, with 11 bases left in between. The CDR3 is 13 residues long. The CDR3 protein is CASSPGTGTEAFF. The CDR3 nucleotides are TGTGCCAGCAGCCCAGGTACGGGAACTGAAGCTTTCTTT.